The TCR beta chain described here comes from a study of shared clonotypes between healthy human individuals. Only CD45RO-negative cells positively selected for CCR7 counted as naive CD8 cells, so terminally differentiated effector memory CD45RA+ cells were excluded. Whole-study results and caveats: In general, naive subsets displayed greater estimated richness than memory subsets did. It was the non-shared clonotypes that had lower generation probabilities than clonotypes shared by all four donors.

Data came from immunoSEQ multiplex PCR; TCRdb stores just in-frame clones and leaves some out. This sample has millions of clones, with 85% to 95% found just once. On this clone: The antigen remains undetermined.

Trimming took off 7 bases at V and 5 bases at J, with 5 bases between the two ends. The CDR3 runs to 11 residues. Looked up from germline, CDR1 is MNHNY and CDR2 is SVGAGI (reference sequence). This chain uses TRBV6-6 with TRBJ2-2, with D unresolved. The material sequenced was naive CD8+ T cells sorted from blood. The receptor's source is a man between 18 and 35 years old in good health. CDR3 in amino acids: CASTRTGELFF. The CDR3 region has the DNA TGTGCCAGCACCAGGACCGGGGAGCTGTTTTTT.